These T cell receptor beta chains were read from a single sample in a study of blood T cell repertoires in COVID-19. Here immunoSEQ multiplex PCR was the method, and the copy in TCRdb shows in-frame clones only, minus some. The sample carries around 310,000 clones, around 89% recorded once. Material for sequencing was peripheral blood. The receptors derive from a woman aged 50 to 60 with active or convalescent COVID-19. Both conserved end residues are part of each CDR3. D genes are given only for firm matches. Only some rows state a clone size, as once, few, many or a class for expanded clones.

11,TRBD1,TRBV20-1,TRBJ2-7,.,TGCAGCGCACAGGGGGCCTACGAGCAGTACTTC,CSAQGAYEQYF
15,TRBD2,TRBV5-4,TRBJ2-1,.,TGTGCCAGCAGCTTGGTTAGCGGGGGGTACAATGAGCAGTTCTTC,CASSLVSGGYNEQFF
13,TRBD1,TRBV30,TRBJ1-2,few,TGTGCCTGGAGTGGCCCGACAGGGGGCGGCTACACCTTC,CAWSGPTGGGYTF
19,TRBD2,TRBV3-1/TRBV3-2,TRBJ2-1,.,TGTGCCAGCAGCCAAGAAAGACTAGCGGGAGGGCCCTCCTACAATGAGCAGTTCTTC,CASSQERLAGGPSYNEQFF
13,.,TRBV5-1,TRBJ2-1,.,TGCGCCAGCAGCTTGGCCGGGGAAGGGGAGCAGTTCTTC,CASSLAGEGEQFF
13,TRBD2,TRBV29-1,TRBJ2-3,once,TGCAGCGGGATGGCGGGAGAGGTAGATACGCAGTATTTT,CSGMAGEVDTQYF
13,.,TRBV29-1,TRBJ2-7,.,TGCAGCGTTGAAGGTTTAGACTCCTACGAGCAGTACTTC,CSVEGLDSYEQYF
14,TRBD1,TRBV5-1,TRBJ1-2,.,TGCGCCAGCAGCTCCTTACAGGGGCGGGATGGCTACACCTTC,CASSSLQGRDGYTF
13,.,TRBV30,TRBJ2-2,.,TGTGCCTGGAGGGACTCCCCCACCGGGGAGCTGTTTTTT,CAWRDSPTGELFF
13,.,TRBV12-3/TRBV12-4,TRBJ2-7,few,TGTGCCAGCAGTTACTCACCGGCCTACGAGCAGTACTTC,CASSYSPAYEQYF
10,.,TRBV2,TRBJ2-5,.,TGTGCCAGCAGCCTAGAGACCCAGTACTTC,CASSLETQYF
14,.,TRBV25-1,TRBJ1-1,few,TGTGCCAGCAGTGAATTCGGGGGTTTCGCTGAAGCTTTCTTT,CASSEFGGFAEAFF
13,TRBD1,TRBV12-3/TRBV12-4,TRBJ1-5,once,TGTGCCAGCAGCGGGACAGGCAATCAGCCCCAGCATTTT,CASSGTGNQPQHF
10,.,TRBV2,TRBJ2-1,once,TGTGCCAGCAGTTCTGTCAGTGAGTTCTTC,CASSSVSEFF
14,TRBD1,TRBV7-2,TRBJ2-5,.,TGTGCCAGCAGCTGGAGACAGGGTGCAGAGACCCAGTACTTC,CASSWRQGAETQYF
15,.,TRBV5-6,TRBJ1-3,.,TGTGCCAGCAGCTTAGACCGGAGCTCTGGAAACACCATATATTTT,CASSLDRSSGNTIYF
14,.,TRBV5-8,TRBJ2-7,.,TGTGCCAGCAGCTTGTATCGGGACACCTACGAGCAGTACTTC,CASSLYRDTYEQYF
13,.,TRBV7-2,TRBJ2-1,.,TGTGCCAGCAGCCGTGACAGATACAATGAGCAGTTCTTC,CASSRDRYNEQFF
14,.,TRBV11-2,TRBJ2-7,.,TGTGCCAGCAGCTTAGTTGTGGGCGCCTACGAGCAGTACTTC,CASSLVVGAYEQYF
14,.,TRBV19,TRBJ2-1,.,TGTGCCAGTAATGCGGGGCCTACCTACAATGAGCAGTTCTTC,CASNAGPTYNEQFF
11,.,TRBV7-8,TRBJ2-3,.,TGTGCCAGCAGCCCCTCGTATACGCAGTATTTT,CASSPSYTQYF
13,.,TRBV15,TRBJ1-6,.,TGTGCCACCAACCGACAGGATAATTCACCCCTCCACTTT,CATNRQDNSPLHF
14,.,TRBV6-2/TRBV6-3,TRBJ2-7,.,TGTGCCAGCAGTCTGGGAGGACAATTCTACGAGCAGTACTTC,CASSLGGQFYEQYF
13,.,TRBV6-5,TRBJ1-1,.,TGTGCCAGCAGTTACTTTCGGGACACTGAAGCTTTCTTT,CASSYFRDTEAFF
14,.,TRBV27,TRBJ1-1,once,TGTGCCAGCAGAGCAGGGTACCACTCCACTGAAGCTTTCTTT,CASRAGYHSTEAFF
15,.,TRBV19,TRBJ2-1,.,TGTGCCAGTAGTATGTACCGTAGCTCCTACAATGAGCAGTTCTTC,CASSMYRSSYNEQFF
13,.,TRBV11-2,TRBJ1-6,.,TGTGCCAGCAGCTTAGCCGACAATATGCCCCTCCACTTT,CASSLADNMPLHF
14,TRBD2,TRBV7-2,TRBJ2-7,few,TGTGCCAGCAGCTGGGGACTAGCGGGCTACGAGCAGTACTTC,CASSWGLAGYEQYF
15,.,TRBV23-1,TRBJ1-6,.,TGCGCCAGCAGTCAAGAGTGGGAGGGCTCTTCACCCCTCCACTTT,CASSQEWEGSSPLHF
11,TRBD1,TRBV30,TRBJ1-1,.,TGTGCCTGGGACAGGGTGACTGAAGCTTTCTTT,CAWDRVTEAFF
13,.,TRBV6-6,TRBJ1-5,.,TGTGCCAGCAGTGGCCAAGGGGGGGAGCCCCAGCATTTT,CASSGQGGEPQHF
16,TRBD1,TRBV15,TRBJ1-2,.,TGTGCCACCAGCGATCGCGGACAGGGGGAAGTGGCTGGCTACACCTTC,CATSDRGQGEVAGYTF
16,TRBD2,TRBV7-3,TRBJ2-7,once,TGTGCCAGCAGCTTAACTGGGACTAGCGGAACCTACGAGCAGTACTTC,CASSLTGTSGTYEQYF
16,.,TRBV9,TRBJ1-1,.,TGTGCCAGCAGCGTAGGGGGGGGCCCCTCGGACACTGAAGCTTTCTTT,CASSVGGGPSDTEAFF
14,.,TRBV5-1,TRBJ1-1,.,TGCGCCAGCAGCCGGGGCGGCGGGGCCACTGAAGCTTTCTTT,CASSRGGGATEAFF
11,.,TRBV3-1/TRBV3-2,TRBJ2-1,.,TGTGCCAGCAATCAAGGAGGTGAGCAGTTCTTC,CASNQGGEQFF
12,.,TRBV28,TRBJ1-1,.,TGTGCCAGCAGTTTAAGGCGGTCAGAAGCTTTCTTT,CASSLRRSEAFF
15,TRBD1,TRBV7-2,TRBJ1-1,.,TGTGCCAGCTGCCCGACAGGGAGTTGGAACACTGAAGCTTTCTTT,CASCPTGSWNTEAFF
15,.,TRBV5-1,TRBJ1-5,few,TGCGCCAGCAGCTTCGGGGGAATGAGCAATCAGCCCCAGCATTTT,CASSFGGMSNQPQHF
14,.,TRBV3-1/TRBV3-2,TRBJ2-6,.,TGTGCCAGCAGGCAGTCATCTGGGGCCAACGTCCTGACTTTC,CASRQSSGANVLTF
17,TRBD1,TRBV7-2,TRBJ1-2,.,TGTGCCAGCAGCCCCCTGGGGACAGGCGTGAGGCACTATGGCTACACCTTC,CASSPLGTGVRHYGYTF
16,.,TRBV27,TRBJ2-7,.,TGTGCCAGCAGCACCCTGGGGGGGGCCAAATCCTACGAGCAGTACTTC,CASSTLGGAKSYEQYF
16,TRBD1,TRBV10-1,TRBJ2-7,.,TGCGCCAGCAGTGAATGCCGGACAGGGGGAATTAGGGAGCAGTACTTC,CASSECRTGGIREQYF
19,.,TRBV4-1,TRBJ1-5,.,TGCGCCAGCAGCCAAAGCCTATGGTACAGTTACGATAGCAATCAGCCCCAGCATTTT,CASSQSLWYSYDSNQPQHF
14,TRBD1,TRBV15,TRBJ2-7,.,TGTGCCACCAGCGGGGACAGGGGTTTCCGGGAGCAGTACTTC,CATSGDRGFREQYF
16,TRBD1,TRBV27,TRBJ2-3,.,TGTGCCAGCAGTTTAAATACAGGGGGGAGCACAGATACGCAGTATTTT,CASSLNTGGSTDTQYF
19,.,TRBV4-3,TRBJ1-2,once,TGCGCCAGCAGCCAAGTAGATCCCGGAGAGGGTCTCCCCCTCTGGGGCTACACCTTC,CASSQVDPGEGLPLWGYTF
16,TRBD1,TRBV18,TRBJ1-6,.,TGTGCCAGCTCACCCGACAGGGTTCCCTGGGGTTCACCCCTCCACTTT,CASSPDRVPWGSPLHF
11,.,TRBV28,TRBJ1-1,.,TGTGCCAGCGAGATGAACACTGAAGCTTTCTTT,CASEMNTEAFF
15,.,TRBV11-2,TRBJ2-5,.,TGTGCCAGCAGCTTCGGCCCCCGGGACCAAGAGACCCAGTACTTC,CASSFGPRDQETQYF
15,.,TRBV14,TRBJ2-2,.,TGTGCCAGCAGCCAATTGGACAGGAACACCGGGGAGCTGTTTTTT,CASSQLDRNTGELFF
14,TRBD1,TRBV5-4,TRBJ1-1,.,TGTGCCAGCAGCCGGCAGGGGGTGAACACTGAAGCTTTCTTT,CASSRQGVNTEAFF
13,.,TRBV30,TRBJ2-1,many,TGTGCCTGGAGTCTACTACTTTACAATGAGCAGTTCTTC,CAWSLLLYNEQFF
15,.,TRBV6-5,TRBJ1-1,once,TGTGCCAGCAGGCCGACAGCGGGTACGAGCACTGAAGCTTTCTTT,CASRPTAGTSTEAFF